This passage covers 5 T cell receptor beta chains from one sample sequenced in a study of preoperative IRX-2 immunotherapy in early breast cancer. Repertoires were generated with immunoSEQ multiplex PCR, while TCRdb's copy carries only in-frame clones and drops some. This table has roughly 26,000 clones, approximately 80% appearing once. Indicated treatment: preoperative locoregional IRX-2 cytokine immunotherapy. Sequencing was performed on lymph node tissue, taken after IRX-2 immunotherapy. These TCRs come from a human donor with breast cancer.

CDR3 amino acids: CASNHRGTEAFF. The DNA for the CDR3 is TGTGCCAGTAACCACAGGGGGACTGAAGCTTTCTTT. The chain employs TRBV19 and TRBJ1-1; 8 bases map to TRBD1. Germline CDR1 reads LNHDA; CDR2 reads SQIVND (reference sequence). CDR3 length equals 12 residues. V dropped 7 bases and J dropped 5; count of bases not matched to a gene: 3.

V and J are TRBV18 and TRBJ1-5; a possible D gene is TRBD1 (5 bases). Trimming shortened V by 6 bases and J by 7 bases, and 22 bases separated the two germline ends. Per germline, CDR1 KGHSH and CDR2 LQKENI. This CDR3 region has 16 residues. The CDR3 DNA reads as TGTGCCAGCTCCCCCACAGGTCCAGGGTCCCAACAGCCCCAGCATTTT. Translation gives CASSPTGPGSQQPQHF.

The chain is built from TRBV25-1 and TRBJ1-1, with D perhaps TRBD1 (5 bases). The germline V gene encodes CDR1 MGHDK and CDR2 SYGVNS. V lost 5 bases and J 1 base, leaving 17 bases between the germline ends. There are 16 residues in the CDR3. Written as DNA, the CDR3 is TGTGCCAGCAGTTTTGGGTCGGGACTGAGGAACACTGAAGCTTTCTTT. It codes for CASSFGSGLRNTEAFF.

V is TRBV5-1 and J is TRBJ2-7; TRBD2 matches 12 bases. V shed 0 bases and J 0 bases; nucleotides not matched to a gene: 4. The CDR3 spans 17 residues. Germline lookup yields CDR1 SGHRS and CDR2 YFSETQ. The CDR3 loop is CASSLGGLAGSSYEQYF. The CDR3 region has the DNA TGCGCCAGCAGCTTGGGAGGACTAGCGGGAAGCTCCTACGAGCAGTACTTC.

The CDR3: CASSSRLGRGIYGYTF. CDR3 bases: TGTGCCAGCAGTTCCCGGTTAGGCAGGGGGATCTATGGCTACACCTTC. The genes are TRBV28 and TRBJ1-2; 7 bases are a match to TRBD1. V lost 4 bases to trimming and J lost 4 bases; unmatched junction nucleotides: 12. CDR3 length: 16 amino acids. Per the germline V gene, CDR1 is MDHEN and CDR2 is SYDVKM.